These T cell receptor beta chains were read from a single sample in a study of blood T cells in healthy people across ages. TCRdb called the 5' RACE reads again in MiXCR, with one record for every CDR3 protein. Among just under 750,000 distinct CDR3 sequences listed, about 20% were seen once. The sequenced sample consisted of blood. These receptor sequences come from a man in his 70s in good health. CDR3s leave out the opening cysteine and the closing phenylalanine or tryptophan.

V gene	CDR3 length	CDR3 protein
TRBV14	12	ASSQEQLGDTQY
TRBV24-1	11	AASDSAVSTAY
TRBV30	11	AWSVNSYNEQF
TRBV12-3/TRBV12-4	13	ASSLRRDGYNEQF
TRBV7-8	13	ASSLLAYSNQPQH
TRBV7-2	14	ASSSGVVGGNQPQH
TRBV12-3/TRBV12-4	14	ASSLLGPRGNYGYT
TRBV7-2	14	ASSLDLSGRVNEQF
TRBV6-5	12	ASSIQYSNQPQH
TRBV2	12	ASSEGASNQPQH
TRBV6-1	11	ASRMDYYNEQF
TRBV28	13	ASSLPLAGTDTQY
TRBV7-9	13	ASSNPGQTSYEQY
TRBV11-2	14	ASSLRGSANTGELF
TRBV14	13	ASSPIHGLNTEAF
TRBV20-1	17	SAMESGTSGFYSYNEQF
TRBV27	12	ASSFSSGTDTQY
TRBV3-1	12	ASSPRVMNTEAF
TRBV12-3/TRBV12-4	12	ASSLDDYPNEQF
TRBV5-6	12	ASSRPGSTDTQY
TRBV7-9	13	ASSSMGLQGTEAF
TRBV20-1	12	SARVIGDSWEQY
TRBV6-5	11	ASSYYSSGTQY
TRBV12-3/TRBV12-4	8	ASSLSTIY
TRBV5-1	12	ASSWGRVEDEQY
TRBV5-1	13	ASSPAQGSGNTIY
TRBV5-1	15	ASSRGLAGELTDTQY
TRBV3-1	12	ASSTRGGDTEAF
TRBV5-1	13	ASSFILGSDYEQY
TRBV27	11	ASRRLATYEQY
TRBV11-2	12	ASSLERFSAEQY
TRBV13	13	ASSLVPETYNEQF
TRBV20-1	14	SARVTGSSYNSPLH
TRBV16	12	ASSPPFNSYEQY
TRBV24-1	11	ATQSSGFNEQF
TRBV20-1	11	SASGPGQNIQY
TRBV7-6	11	ASSSLSRTEAF
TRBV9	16	ASSPGQFQDFMNTEAF
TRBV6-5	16	ASSPDRGLDSYNSPLH
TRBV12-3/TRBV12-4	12	ASSPAGGFDEQF
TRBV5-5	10	ASSWGGYEQY
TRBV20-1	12	SASRAVSNQPQH
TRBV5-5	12	ASSLVLGQETQY
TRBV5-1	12	ASSPTGVREKLF
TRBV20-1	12	SAIRGGARNEQF
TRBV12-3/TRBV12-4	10	ASSLGPWGAF
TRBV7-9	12	ASRPQGTSFGYT
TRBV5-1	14	ASSSQLRTGGRGYT
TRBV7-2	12	ASSFKGSGNTIY